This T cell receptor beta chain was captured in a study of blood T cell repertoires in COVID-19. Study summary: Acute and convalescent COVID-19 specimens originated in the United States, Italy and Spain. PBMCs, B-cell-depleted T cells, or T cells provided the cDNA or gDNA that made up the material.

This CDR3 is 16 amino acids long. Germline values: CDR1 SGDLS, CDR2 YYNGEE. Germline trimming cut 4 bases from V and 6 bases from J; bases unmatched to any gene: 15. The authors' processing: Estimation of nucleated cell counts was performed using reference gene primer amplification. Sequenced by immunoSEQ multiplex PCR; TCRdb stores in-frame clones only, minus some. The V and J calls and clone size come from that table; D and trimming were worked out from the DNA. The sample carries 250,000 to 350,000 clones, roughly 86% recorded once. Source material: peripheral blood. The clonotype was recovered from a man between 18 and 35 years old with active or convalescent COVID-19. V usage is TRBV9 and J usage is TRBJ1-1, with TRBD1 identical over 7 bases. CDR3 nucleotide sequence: TGTGCCAGCAGCTCCGGGACAGCATATATCTCGGCTGAAGCTTTCTTT. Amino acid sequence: CASSSGTAYISAEAFF.